Listed below are T cell receptor beta chains from one sample, sequenced in a study of T-cell reconstitution after alpha-beta-depleted transplantation in children. TCRdb redid the calling of the PCR reads with MiXCR, one entry per CDR3 protein. The data hold 170,000 or so distinct CDR3 sequences, with roughly 7.5% observed a single time. The sequencing here drew on PBMCs from the stem cell graft donor, taken from the stem cell graft. All receptors come from a human donor who donated a stem cell graft to a child with Wiskott-Aldrich syndrome. Both conserved end residues are part of each CDR3. A D gene is named only where the DNA matches it firmly. Some rows have no size entry. The others give once, few or many, or a class for an expanded clone.

v_gene	abundance	d_gene	j_gene	CDR3aa	CDR3nt
TRBV6-5	many	.	TRBJ1-1	CASSYRGSNTEAFF	TGTGCCAGCAGTTACAGGGGATCCAACACTGAAGCTTTCTTT
TRBV5-1	many	TRBD2	TRBJ2-1	CASIPGLAGEGEQFF	TGCGCCAGCATCCCGGGACTAGCGGGAGAAGGTGAGCAGTTCTTC
TRBV5-1	few	.	TRBJ1-2	CASSQDIGYGYTF	TGCGCCAGCAGCCAAGATATAGGGTATGGCTACACCTTC
TRBV2	few	.	TRBJ2-3	CARQTATRLSDTQYF	TGTGCCAGGCAAACCGCGACTAGATTGTCCGATACGCAGTATTTT
TRBV5-6	.	.	TRBJ1-6	CASSLVQGSDSPLHF	TGTGCCAGCAGCTTGGTACAGGGATCGGATTCACCCCTCCACTTT
TRBV12-3/TRBV12-4	many	TRBD1	TRBJ1-1	CASSQAGTGQDEAFF	TGTGCCAGCAGCCAGGCGGGGACAGGGCAGGATGAAGCTTTCTTT
TRBV10-1	many	.	TRBJ2-7	CASSEFGHERYEQYF	TGCGCCAGCAGTGAGTTTGGACATGAACGCTACGAGCAGTACTTC
TRBV6-1	many	.	TRBJ2-4	CASSEAGTSAKNIQYF	TGTGCCAGCAGTGAAGCGGGCACTAGCGCCAAAAACATTCAGTACTTC
TRBV28	.	.	TRBJ2-6	CASSSPSVNVLTF	TGTGCCAGCAGTTCGCCGTCGGTAAACGTCCTGACTTTC
TRBV5-1	many	.	TRBJ1-4	CASAFSGSNEKLFF	TGCGCCAGCGCCTTTTCAGGGTCTAATGAAAAACTGTTTTTT
TRBV7-9	many	.	TRBJ2-5	CASSLEPQETQYF	TGTGCCAGCAGCTTAGAACCCCAAGAGACCCAGTACTTC
TRBV5-1	.	TRBD1	TRBJ1-4	CASSAGQGNEKLFF	TGCGCCAGCAGCGCCGGACAGGGAAATGAAAAACTGTTTTTT
TRBV5-6	many	.	TRBJ2-7	CASSYWDTYEQYF	TGTGCCAGCAGCTATTGGGACACCTACGAGCAGTACTTC
TRBV30	.	TRBD2	TRBJ2-1	CAWALAGGPWDEQFF	TGTGCCTGGGCACTAGCGGGAGGACCCTGGGATGAGCAGTTCTTC
TRBV7-9	.	TRBD1	TRBJ2-1	CASSWTGTGRSSEQFF	TGTGCCAGCAGCTGGACGGGGACAGGGCGTAGTAGTGAGCAGTTCTTC
TRBV20-1	many	.	TRBJ2-1	CSAYGSALRNEQFF	TGCAGTGCTTATGGCTCCGCTCTCCGCAATGAGCAGTTCTTC
TRBV11-3	many	.	TRBJ2-5	CASSVYGVGETQYF	TGTGCCAGCAGCGTCTATGGGGTAGGGGAGACCCAGTACTTC
TRBV7-9	.	TRBD1	TRBJ1-1	CASSSGQGEDTEAFF	TGTGCCAGCAGCAGTGGACAGGGGGAGGACACTGAAGCTTTCTTT
TRBV5-6	many	.	TRBJ1-6	CASSHRLGYSGSPLHF	TGTGCCAGCAGCCACAGATTGGGGTATTCTGGATCACCCCTCCACTTT
TRBV7-9	many	TRBD1	TRBJ2-3	CASSPTGTASTDTQYF	TGTGCCAGCAGCCCAACCGGGACAGCTAGCACAGATACGCAGTATTTT
TRBV27	.	.	TRBJ1-5	CASSLWARDQPQHF	TGTGCCAGCAGTTTATGGGCGAGGGATCAGCCCCAGCATTTT
TRBV5-5	many	.	TRBJ1-3	CASSLGGGSGGNTIYF	TGTGCCAGCAGCTTGGGCGGGGGGTCAGGAGGAAACACCATATATTTT
TRBV2	few	TRBD2	TRBJ2-3	CASSGTSGRTDTQYF	TGTGCCAGCAGTGGAACTAGCGGGAGAACAGATACGCAGTATTTT
TRBV12-3/TRBV12-4	.	.	TRBJ2-1	CASSLTATRGEQFF	TGTGCCAGCAGTTTAACGGCTACCCGGGGGGAGCAGTTCTTC